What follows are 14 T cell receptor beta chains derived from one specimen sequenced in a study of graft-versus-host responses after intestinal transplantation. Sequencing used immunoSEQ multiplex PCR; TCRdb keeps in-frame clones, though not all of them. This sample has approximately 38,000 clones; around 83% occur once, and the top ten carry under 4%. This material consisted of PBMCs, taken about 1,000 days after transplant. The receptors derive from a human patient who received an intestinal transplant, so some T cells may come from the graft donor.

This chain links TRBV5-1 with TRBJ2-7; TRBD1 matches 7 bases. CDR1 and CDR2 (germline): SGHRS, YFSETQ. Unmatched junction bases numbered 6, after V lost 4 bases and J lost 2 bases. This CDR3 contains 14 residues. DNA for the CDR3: TGCGCCAGCAGCACAAACAGGGGACCCTACGAGCAGTACTTC. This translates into CASSTNRGPYEQYF.

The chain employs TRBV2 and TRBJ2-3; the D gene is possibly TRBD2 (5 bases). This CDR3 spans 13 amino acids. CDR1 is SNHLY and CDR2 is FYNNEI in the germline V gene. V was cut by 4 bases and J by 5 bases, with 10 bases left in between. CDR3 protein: CASSAGVGDTQYF. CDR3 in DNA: TGTGCCAGCAGTGCCGGGGTGGGAGATACGCAGTATTTT.

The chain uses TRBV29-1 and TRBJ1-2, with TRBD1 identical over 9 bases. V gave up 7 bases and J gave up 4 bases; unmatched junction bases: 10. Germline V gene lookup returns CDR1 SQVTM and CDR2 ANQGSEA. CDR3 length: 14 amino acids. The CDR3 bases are TGCAGCGCCACTATTGACAGGGGGACCTATGGCTACACCTTC. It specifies CSATIDRGTYGYTF.

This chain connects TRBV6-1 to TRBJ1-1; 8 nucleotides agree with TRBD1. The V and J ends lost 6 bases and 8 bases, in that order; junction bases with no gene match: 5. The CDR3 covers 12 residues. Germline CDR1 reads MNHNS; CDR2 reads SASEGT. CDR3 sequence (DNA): TGTGCCAGCAGGTACGACAGGGGAGAAGCTTTCTTT. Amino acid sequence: CASRYDRGEAFF.

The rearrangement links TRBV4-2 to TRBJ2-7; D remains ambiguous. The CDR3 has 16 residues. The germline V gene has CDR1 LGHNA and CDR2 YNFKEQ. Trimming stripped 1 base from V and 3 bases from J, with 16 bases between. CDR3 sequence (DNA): TGTGCCAGCAGCCAAGTTGGTAAGGAGACCCACTACGAGCAGTACTTC. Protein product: CASSQVGKETHYEQYF.

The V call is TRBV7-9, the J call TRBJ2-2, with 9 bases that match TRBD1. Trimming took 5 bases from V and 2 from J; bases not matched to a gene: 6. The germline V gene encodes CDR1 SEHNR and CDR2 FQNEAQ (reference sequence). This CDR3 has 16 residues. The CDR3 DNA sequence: TGTGCCAGCAGCACCGGGACAGGGATCAACACCGGGGAGCTGTTTTTT. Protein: CASSTGTGINTGELFF.

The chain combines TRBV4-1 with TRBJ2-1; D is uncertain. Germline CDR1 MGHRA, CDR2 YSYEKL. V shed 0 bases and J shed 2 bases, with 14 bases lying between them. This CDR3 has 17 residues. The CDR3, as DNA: TGCGCCAGCAGCCAAGAGGGAACAGCCCAACCCTACAATGAGCAGTTCTTC. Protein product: CASSQEGTAQPYNEQFF.

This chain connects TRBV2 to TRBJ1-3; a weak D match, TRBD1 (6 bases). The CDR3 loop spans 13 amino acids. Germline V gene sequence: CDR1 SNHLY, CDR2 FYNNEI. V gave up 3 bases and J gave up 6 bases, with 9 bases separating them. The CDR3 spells CASSDGGANTIYF. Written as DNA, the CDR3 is TGTGCCAGCAGTGATGGGGGCGCAAACACCATATATTTT.

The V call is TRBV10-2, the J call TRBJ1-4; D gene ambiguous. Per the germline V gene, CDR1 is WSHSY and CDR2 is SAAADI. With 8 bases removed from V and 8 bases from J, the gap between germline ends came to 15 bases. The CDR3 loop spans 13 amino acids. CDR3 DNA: TGCGCCAGCGCCAGGACGGCGCCCGAAAAACTGTTTTTT. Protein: CASARTAPEKLFF.

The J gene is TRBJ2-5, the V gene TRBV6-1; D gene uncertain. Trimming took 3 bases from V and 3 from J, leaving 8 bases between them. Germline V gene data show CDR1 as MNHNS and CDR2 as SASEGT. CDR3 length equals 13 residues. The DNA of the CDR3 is TGTGCCAGCAGTGATGTCTCAAAAGAGACCCAGTACTTC. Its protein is CASSDVSKETQYF.

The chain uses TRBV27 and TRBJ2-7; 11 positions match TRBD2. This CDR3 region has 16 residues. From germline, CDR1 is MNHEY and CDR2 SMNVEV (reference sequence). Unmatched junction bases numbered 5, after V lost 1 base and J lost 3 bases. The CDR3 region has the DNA TGTGCCAGCAGTTTATACGGGACTAGCGGTCTCTACGAGCAGTACTTC. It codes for CASSLYGTSGLYEQYF.

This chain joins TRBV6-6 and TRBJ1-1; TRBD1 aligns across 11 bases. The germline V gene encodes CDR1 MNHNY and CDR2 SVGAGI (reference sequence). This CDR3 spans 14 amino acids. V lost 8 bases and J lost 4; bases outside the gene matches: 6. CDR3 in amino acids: CASRDRGLGTEAFF. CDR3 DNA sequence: TGTGCCAGCCGGGACAGGGGGTTGGGCACTGAAGCTTTCTTT.

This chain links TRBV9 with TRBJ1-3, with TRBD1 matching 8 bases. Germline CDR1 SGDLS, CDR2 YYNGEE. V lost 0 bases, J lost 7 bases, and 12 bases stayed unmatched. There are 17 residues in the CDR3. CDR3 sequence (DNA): TGTGCCAGCAGCGTAGACCCAGCACAGGGGGTAAAGAACACCATATATTTT. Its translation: CASSVDPAQGVKNTIYF.

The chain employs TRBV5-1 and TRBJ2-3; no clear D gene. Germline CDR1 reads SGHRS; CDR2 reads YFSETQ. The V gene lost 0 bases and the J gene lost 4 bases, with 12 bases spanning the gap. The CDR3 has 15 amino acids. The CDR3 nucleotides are TGCGCCAGCAGCTTGGATGGCAGACCCCCAGATACGCAGTATTTT. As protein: CASSLDGRPPDTQYF. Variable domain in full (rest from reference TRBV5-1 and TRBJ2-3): KAGVTQTPRYLIKTRGQQVTLSCSPISGHRSVSWYQQTPGQGLQFLFEYFSETQRNKGNFPGRFSGRQFSNSRSEMNVSTLELGDSALYLCASSLDGRPPDTQYFGPGTRLTVL.